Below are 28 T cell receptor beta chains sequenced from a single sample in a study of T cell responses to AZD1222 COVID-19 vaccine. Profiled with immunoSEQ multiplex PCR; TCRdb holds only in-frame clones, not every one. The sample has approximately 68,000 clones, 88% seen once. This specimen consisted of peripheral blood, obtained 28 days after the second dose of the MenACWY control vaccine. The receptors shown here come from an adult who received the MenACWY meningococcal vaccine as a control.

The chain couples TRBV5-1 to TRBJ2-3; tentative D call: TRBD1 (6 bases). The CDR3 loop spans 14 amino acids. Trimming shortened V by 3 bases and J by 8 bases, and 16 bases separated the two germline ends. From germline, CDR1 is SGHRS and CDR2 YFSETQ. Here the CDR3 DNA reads TGCGCCAGCAGCTCTGGACAGCTAAAGGGTACGCAGTATTTT. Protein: CASSSGQLKGTQYF.

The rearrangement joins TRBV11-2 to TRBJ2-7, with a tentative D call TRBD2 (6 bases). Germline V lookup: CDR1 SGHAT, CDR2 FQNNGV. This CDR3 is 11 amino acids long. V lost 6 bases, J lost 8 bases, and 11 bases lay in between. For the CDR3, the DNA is TGTGCCAGCAGTCGTCTAGCGCAGCAGTACTTC. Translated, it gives CASSRLAQQYF.

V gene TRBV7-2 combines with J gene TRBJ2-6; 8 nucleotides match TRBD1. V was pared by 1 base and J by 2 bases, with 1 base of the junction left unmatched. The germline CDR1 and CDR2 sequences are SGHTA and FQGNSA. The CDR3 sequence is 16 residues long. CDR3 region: CASSLGTGPGANVLTF. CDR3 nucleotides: TGTGCCAGCAGCTTAGGGACAGGGCCTGGGGCCAACGTCCTGACTTTC.

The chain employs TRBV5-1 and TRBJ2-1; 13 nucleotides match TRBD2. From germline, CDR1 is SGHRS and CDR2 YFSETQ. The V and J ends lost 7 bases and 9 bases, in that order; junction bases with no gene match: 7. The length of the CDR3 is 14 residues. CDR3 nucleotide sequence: TGCGCCAGCGGCGGGACTAGCGGGGACAGTGAGCAGTTCTTC. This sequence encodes CASGGTSGDSEQFF.

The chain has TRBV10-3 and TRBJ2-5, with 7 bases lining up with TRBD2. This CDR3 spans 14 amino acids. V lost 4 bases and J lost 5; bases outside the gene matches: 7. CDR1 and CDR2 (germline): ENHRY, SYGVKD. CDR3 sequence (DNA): TGTGCCATCAGTGGGCGTGGGGAGGGTGAGACCCAGTACTTC. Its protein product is CAISGRGEGETQYF.

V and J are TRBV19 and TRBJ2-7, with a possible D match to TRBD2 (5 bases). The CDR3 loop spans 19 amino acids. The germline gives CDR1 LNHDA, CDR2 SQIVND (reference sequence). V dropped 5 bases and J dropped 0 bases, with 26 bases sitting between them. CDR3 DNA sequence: TGTGCCAGTAGTCCTCGCGGGTGGATCCTCACCTGGGGCTCCTACGAGCAGTACTTC. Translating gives CASSPRGWILTWGSYEQYF.

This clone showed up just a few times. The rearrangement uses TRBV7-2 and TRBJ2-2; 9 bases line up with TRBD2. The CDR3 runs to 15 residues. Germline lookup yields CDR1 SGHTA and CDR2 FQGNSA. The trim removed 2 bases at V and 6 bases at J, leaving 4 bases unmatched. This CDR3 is CASSLQAGGPGELFF. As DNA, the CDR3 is TGTGCCAGCAGCTTACAAGCGGGGGGCCCCGGGGAGCTGTTTTTT.

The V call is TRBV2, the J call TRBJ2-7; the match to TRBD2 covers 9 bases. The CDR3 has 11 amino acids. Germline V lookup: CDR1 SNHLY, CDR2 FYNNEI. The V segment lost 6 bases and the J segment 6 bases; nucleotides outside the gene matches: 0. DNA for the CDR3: TGTGCCAGCAGACTAGCGGGCGAGCAGTACTTC. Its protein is CASRLAGEQYF.

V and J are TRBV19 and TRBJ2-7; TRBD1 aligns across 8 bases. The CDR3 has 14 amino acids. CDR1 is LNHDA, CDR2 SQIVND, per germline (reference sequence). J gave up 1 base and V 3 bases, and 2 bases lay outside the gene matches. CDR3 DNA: TGTGCCAGTAGTATCCGGGACAGGTCCTACGAGCAGTACTTC. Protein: CASSIRDRSYEQYF.

The CDR3: CASTLQGAKGETQYF. The CDR3 DNA follows: TGTGCCAGCACACTCCAGGGGGCCAAGGGAGAGACCCAGTACTTC. The rearrangement uses TRBV2 and TRBJ2-5; TRBD1 matches 8 bases. CDR1 and CDR2 (germline): SNHLY, FYNNEI. There are 15 residues in the CDR3. Trimming took 7 bases from V and 4 from J; bases not matched to a gene: 11.

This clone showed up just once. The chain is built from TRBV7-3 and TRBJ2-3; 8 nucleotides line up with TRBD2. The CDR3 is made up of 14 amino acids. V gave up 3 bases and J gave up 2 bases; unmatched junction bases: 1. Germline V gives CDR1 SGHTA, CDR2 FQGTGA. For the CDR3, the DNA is TGTGCCAGCAGCTTTAGCGGGGCCACAGATACGCAGTATTTT. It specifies CASSFSGATDTQYF. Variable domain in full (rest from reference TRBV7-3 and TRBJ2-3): GAGVSQTPSNKVTEKGKYVELRCDPISGHTALYWYRQSLGQGPEFLIYFQGTGAADDSGLPNDRFFAVRPEGSVSTLKIQRTERGDSAVYLCASSFSGATDTQYFGPGTRLTVL.

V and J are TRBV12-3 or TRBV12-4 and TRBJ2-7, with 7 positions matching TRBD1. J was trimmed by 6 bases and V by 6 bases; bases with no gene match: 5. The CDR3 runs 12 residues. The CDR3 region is CASSHRGSEQYF. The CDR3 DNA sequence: TGTGCCAGCAGCCACAGGGGTTCCGAGCAGTACTTC.

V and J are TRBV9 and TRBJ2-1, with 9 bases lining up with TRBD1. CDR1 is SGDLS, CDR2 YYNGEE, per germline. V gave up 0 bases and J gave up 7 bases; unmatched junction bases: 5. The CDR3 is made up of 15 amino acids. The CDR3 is CASSVEGGQGNEQFF. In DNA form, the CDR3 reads TGTGCCAGCAGCGTAGAGGGGGGACAGGGTAATGAGCAGTTCTTC.

CDR3 amino acids: CASSPGPYGYTF. CDR3 sequence (DNA): TGTGCCAGCAGCCCAGGACCCTATGGCTACACCTTC. The chain combines TRBV28 with TRBJ1-2; no definite D call. Per germline, CDR1 MDHEN and CDR2 SYDVKM. Trimming pared 6 bases from V and 4 bases from J, leaving 9 bases between. This CDR3 spans 12 amino acids.

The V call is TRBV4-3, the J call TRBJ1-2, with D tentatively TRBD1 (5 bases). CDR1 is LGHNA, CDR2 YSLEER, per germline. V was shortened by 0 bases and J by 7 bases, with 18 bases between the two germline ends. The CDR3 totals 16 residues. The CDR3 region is CASSQDRGVPRGGYTF. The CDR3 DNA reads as TGCGCCAGCAGCCAAGATCGCGGGGTCCCAAGGGGTGGCTACACCTTC.

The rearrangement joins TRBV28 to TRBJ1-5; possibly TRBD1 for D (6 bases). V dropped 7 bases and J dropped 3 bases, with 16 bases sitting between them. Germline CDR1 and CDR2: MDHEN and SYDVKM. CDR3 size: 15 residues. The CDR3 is CASNRAGLSNQPQHF. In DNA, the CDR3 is TGTGCCAGCAACAGGGCGGGACTATCCAATCAGCCCCAGCATTTT. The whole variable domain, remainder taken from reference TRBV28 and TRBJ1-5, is DVKVTQSSRYLVKRTGEKVFLECVQDMDHENMFWYRQDPGLGLRLIYFSYDVKMKEKGDIPEGYSVSREKKERFSLILESASTNQTSMYLCASNRAGLSNQPQHFGDGTRLSIL.

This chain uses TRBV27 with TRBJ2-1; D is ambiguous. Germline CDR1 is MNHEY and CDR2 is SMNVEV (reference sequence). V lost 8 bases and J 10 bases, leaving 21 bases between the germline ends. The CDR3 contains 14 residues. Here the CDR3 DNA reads TGTGCCAGCCTACCCTCAGGTGTTGGAACCGAGCAGTTCTTC. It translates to CASLPSGVGTEQFF.

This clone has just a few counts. In nucleotides, the CDR3 is TGTGCCAGCAGCTTTACAGTCGGACAGGGAGGAGAGACCCAGTACTTC. Its translation is CASSFTVGQGGETQYF. The V call is TRBV5-8, the J call TRBJ2-5, with 8 nucleotides matching TRBD1. Germline CDR1 is SGHTS and CDR2 is YDEGEE. This CDR3 contains 16 residues. V dropped 2 bases and J dropped 4; count of bases not matched to a gene: 10. Using reference TRBV5-8 and TRBJ2-5 for the parts outside the CDR3, the full variable domain is EAGVTQSPTHLIKTRGQQATLRCSPISGHTSVYWYQQALGLGLQFLLWYDEGEERNRGNFPPRFSGRQFPNYSSELNVNALELEDSALYLCASSFTVGQGGETQYFGPGTRLLVL.

The CDR3 bases are TGTGCCAGTGGGACTAGCGGTCTCCGTCTGTATTTT. This gives the protein CASGTSGLRLYF. The V and J genes are TRBV19 and TRBJ2-3, with TRBD2 matching 11 bases. The junction had 9 bases not matched to a gene; V was cut back by 8 bases and J by 14 bases. In germline, CDR1 is LNHDA, CDR2 SQIVND (reference sequence). The CDR3 runs to 12 residues. Full variable domain (outside the CDR3, taken from reference TRBV19 and TRBJ2-3): DGGITQSPKYLFRKEGQNVTLSCEQNLNHDAMYWYRQDPGQGLRLIYYSQIVNDFQKGDIAEGYSVSREKKESFPLTVTSAQKNPTAFYLCASGTSGLRLYFGPGTRLTVL.

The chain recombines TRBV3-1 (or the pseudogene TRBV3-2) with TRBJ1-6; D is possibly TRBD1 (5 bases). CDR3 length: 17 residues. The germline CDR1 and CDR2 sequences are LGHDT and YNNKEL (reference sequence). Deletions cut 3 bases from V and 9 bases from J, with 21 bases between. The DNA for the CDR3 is TGTGCCAGCAGCCAGGGGTCCAGGGTTTCTAGTATTTCACCCCTCCACTTT. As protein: CASSQGSRVSSISPLHF.

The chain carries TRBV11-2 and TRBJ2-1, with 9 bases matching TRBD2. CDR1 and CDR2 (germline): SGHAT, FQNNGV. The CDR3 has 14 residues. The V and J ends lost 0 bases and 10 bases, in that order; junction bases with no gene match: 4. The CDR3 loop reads CASSLEGTSREQFF. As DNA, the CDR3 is TGTGCCAGCAGCTTAGAGGGGACTAGCAGGGAGCAGTTCTTC.

The CDR3 region is CASSPSRGGQETQYF. The DNA of the CDR3 is TGTGCCAGCTCACCCTCCAGGGGAGGCCAGGAGACCCAGTACTTC. The chain combines TRBV18 with TRBJ2-5; D possibly uses TRBD1 or TRBD2 (6 bases each). The V end was cut by 3 bases, the J end by 5 bases, with 16 bases between. This CDR3 comprises 15 residues. Germline V lookup: CDR1 KGHSH, CDR2 LQKENI.

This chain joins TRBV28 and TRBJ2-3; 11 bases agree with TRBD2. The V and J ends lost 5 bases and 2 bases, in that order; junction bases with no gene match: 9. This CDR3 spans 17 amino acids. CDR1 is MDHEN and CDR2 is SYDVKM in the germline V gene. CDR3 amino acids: CASSTPLGLADTDTQYF. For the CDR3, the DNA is TGTGCCAGCAGTACCCCCCTGGGACTAGCGGACACAGATACGCAGTATTTT.

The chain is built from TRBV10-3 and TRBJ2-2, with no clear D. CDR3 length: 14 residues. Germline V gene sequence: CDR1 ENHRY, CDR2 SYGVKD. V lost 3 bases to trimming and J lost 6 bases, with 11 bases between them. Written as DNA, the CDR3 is TGTGCCATCAGTGACCGGGCTTTCGCCGGGGAGCTGTTTTTT. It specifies CAISDRAFAGELFF.

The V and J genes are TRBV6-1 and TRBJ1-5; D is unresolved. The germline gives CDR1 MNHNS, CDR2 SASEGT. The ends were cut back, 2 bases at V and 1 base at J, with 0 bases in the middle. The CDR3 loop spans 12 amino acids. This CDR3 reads CASSESNQPQHF. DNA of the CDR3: TGTGCCAGCAGTGAAAGCAATCAGCCCCAGCATTTT.

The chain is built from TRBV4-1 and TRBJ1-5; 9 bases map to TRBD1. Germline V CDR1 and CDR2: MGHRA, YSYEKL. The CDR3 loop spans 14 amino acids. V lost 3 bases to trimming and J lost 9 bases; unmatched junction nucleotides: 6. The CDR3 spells CASSQGQGLGPQHF. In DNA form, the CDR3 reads TGCGCCAGCAGCCAGGGACAGGGCCTTGGGCCCCAGCATTTT.

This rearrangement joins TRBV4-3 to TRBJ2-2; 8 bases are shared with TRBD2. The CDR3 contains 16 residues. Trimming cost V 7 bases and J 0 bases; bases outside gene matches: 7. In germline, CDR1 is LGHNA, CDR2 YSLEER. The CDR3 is CASTSEAGANTGELFF. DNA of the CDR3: TGCGCCAGCACCTCTGAAGCGGGAGCGAACACCGGGGAGCTGTTTTTT.

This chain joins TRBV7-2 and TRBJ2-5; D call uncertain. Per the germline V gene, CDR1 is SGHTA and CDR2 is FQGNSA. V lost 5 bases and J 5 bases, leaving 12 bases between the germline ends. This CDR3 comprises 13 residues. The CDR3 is CASSKRSGETQYF. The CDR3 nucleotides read TGTGCCAGCAGCAAGAGGAGTGGGGAGACCCAGTACTTC.